This entry describes one TCR beta chain. This clonotype has more than one count but fewer than ten. What antigen it recognizes has not been identified. No much larger clone exists at a distance of one base, and base qualities are not known. Trimmed from V: 0 bases; trimmed from J: 4 bases; junction bases lacking a gene match: 10. There are 17 amino acids in the CDR3, from cysteine to phenylalanine inclusive. The retained sequence is limited to the CDR3, 51 bases, with the frame set at the first base. According to the germline V gene (reference sequence), CDR1 reads LGHDT and CDR2 reads YNNKEL. The data derive from a study of regulatory T cells in long-lasting Graves disease (dated by TCRdb to about 2021). As for the study more broadly: To count as having persistent Graves' disease, a patient had to have received antithyroid drug treatment for over 5 years with TSH receptor autoantibodies remaining persistently positive. Peripheral blood TCR sequencing and RNA sequencing compared persistent Graves' disease patients with newly diagnosed Graves' disease patients. The study took place in China and was registered as a clinical trial. A total of around 35 samples were covered by TCR sequencing, comprising around 13 persistent and approximately 20 newly diagnosed Graves' disease patients. On average, persistent Graves' disease patients in the clinical cohort had been on antithyroid drugs for about 10.3 years.

Points the paper makes about the study in general: Patients with persistent disease shared more public clonotypes (fewer than 3,000) than newly diagnosed patients did (roughly 970). Persistent Graves' disease patients showed lower TCR Shannon entropy and fewer highly expanded clones than newly diagnosed patients, suggesting clonal expansion. The study examined only peripheral blood because the primary lesion, thyroid tissue, could not be accessed. The authors acknowledged the small sample size as a limitation that may reduce accuracy. Only the TCR beta chain was sequenced and analyzed. TRBV28, TRBJ1-2 and TRBJ2-5 were preferentially used in persistent disease, while TRBV20-1 and TRBJ2-1 were favored in newly diagnosed disease.

Receptors were amplified or captured by multiplex PCR. Sequenced on an Illumina HiSeq 4000. iRepertoire HTBI primers and Arm-PCR amplification of CDR3 regions were used to construct TCR beta libraries. Gel purification was performed on PCR products prior to sequencing. In the source study's methods: A total of 62 TRBV and under 15 TRBJ segments were identified across samples and were used for gene usage analysis of CDR3 amino acid clonotypes. COPE and FqMerger were used to merge the filtered high-quality paired reads into contigs. Contigs were aligned with BLAST to IMGT TRBV, TRBD and TRBJ reference genes, and CDR3 was defined per IMGT. Any clonotype with a frequency above 0.1% was classified as a highly expanded clone. Repertoire diversity was measured by Shannon entropy, and V-J evenness by the Gini coefficient. A clonotype was considered public if more than one individual shared it. Using fastp trimming at Q25 and MiXCR clonotype assembly, TCRdb reanalyzed the public sequencing data and kept in-frame beta chains. Rows merge per CDR3 protein into single entries with the most common DNA and genes. What appears here as the V and J calls and clone size reflects TCRdb's work, not the paper's. The sample table lists around 400,000 distinct CDR3 sequences, roughly 21% of them with a count of one. The ten largest clones take up 14% of the sample.

The sample's time point label is to be understood as: persistent/refractory GD, antithyroid drugs over 5 years with positive TRAb. For both TCR sequencing and RNA sequencing, RNA was extracted from PBMCs in TRIzol. The diagnosis of Graves' disease was made according to American Thyroid Association guidelines. Patients were recruited from an endocrinology department in Xi'an, China. Each patient gave approximately 9 milliliters of peripheral blood, collected in an EDTA anticoagulant tube. PBMCs were isolated by Ficoll Paque Plus density gradient separation without further T cell sorting. An Agilent 2100 Bioanalyzer and agarose gel were used to check RNA quality, while a NanoDrop 2000 measured RNA concentration.

The clonotype originates from a female donor with Graves disease. Sequences were derived from peripheral blood mononuclear cells (PBMCs), sampled when the disease was refractory, from a patient treated with antithyroid drugs. In this chain, TRBV3-1 is recombined with TRBJ1-2; TRBD1 agrees with 8 junctional bases. The sequenced DNA: TGTGCCAGCAGCCAAGAAGAGAACAGGGGGGGGTCCTATGGCTACACCTTC. The translation is CASSQEENRGGSYGYTF.